Presented here are 27 T cell receptor beta chains from one specimen sequenced in a study of shared clonotypes between healthy human individuals. Repertoires were generated with immunoSEQ multiplex PCR, while TCRdb's copy carries only in-frame clones and drops some. The sample lists 2 million to 2.5 million clones, roughly 90% occurring once. The source material was naive CD4+ T cells from PBMCs. Specified subset: CD45RA+ positively selected. These receptors came from a man in his late teens or twenties in good health. Some clones in this sample may be carry-over from other donors' samples.

V usage is TRBV28 and J usage is TRBJ1-2; possibly TRBD1 for D (6 bases). This CDR3 has 13 residues. Per the germline V gene, CDR1 is MDHEN and CDR2 is SYDVKM. Trimming left V 6 bases short and J 4 bases short, with 12 bases between. CDR3 nucleotide sequence: TGTGCCAGCAGGACACAGGGAGTCTATGGCTACACCTTC. Translating gives CASRTQGVYGYTF.

Only one count was recorded for this clone. This chain connects TRBV5-5 to TRBJ2-2; no firm D call. The CDR3 is 17 residues long. V lost 1 base and J 7 bases, leaving 20 bases between the germline ends. Germline CDR1 is SGHKS and CDR2 is YYEKEE (reference sequence). The CDR3 loop reads CASSLQSAAPGVGELFF. The CDR3 region has the DNA TGTGCCAGCAGCTTGCAGTCGGCCGCCCCGGGTGTCGGGGAGCTGTTTTTT.

This clone was counted a single time. V usage is TRBV11-3 and J usage is TRBJ2-2; 10 nucleotides match TRBD1. The V gene's germline CDR1 is SGHNT and CDR2 YENEEA. CDR3 length: 16 residues. V lost 5 bases to trimming and J lost 4 bases; unmatched junction nucleotides: 7. The CDR3 is CASSPGQGGGTGELFF. DNA of the CDR3: TGTGCCAGCAGCCCTGGACAGGGGGGGGGCACCGGGGAGCTGTTTTTT.

This clone occurred once. The same CDR3 can be traced to other DNA sequences in this sample. CDR3 bases: TGTGCCAGCAGCTCATTAGCGGGAGCTTACGAGCAGTACTTC. Translated: CASSSLAGAYEQYF. The rearrangement uses TRBV5-4 and TRBJ2-7, with 9 bases lining up with TRBD2. This CDR3 has 14 residues. In germline, CDR1 is SGHNT, CDR2 YYREEE (reference sequence). Germline trimming cut 3 bases from V and 4 bases from J; bases unmatched to any gene: 5.

The DNA for the CDR3 is TGTGCCATCAGTGAGAGGACGGACGGAATGTATGAGCAGTTCTTC. It translates to CAISERTDGMYEQFF. V usage is TRBV10-3 and J usage is TRBJ2-1; D is unresolved. Germline V gives CDR1 ENHRY, CDR2 SYGVKD. The length of the CDR3 is 15 residues. V was pared by 2 bases and J by 8 bases, with 16 bases between.

The rearrangement links TRBV10-3 to TRBJ2-2; no reliable D call. V lost 2 bases to trimming and J lost 6 bases, with 1 base between them. Germline CDR1 reads ENHRY; CDR2 reads SYGVKD. This CDR3 has 11 amino acids. This CDR3 reads CAISEPGELFF. CDR3 sequence (DNA): TGTGCCATCAGTGAGCCCGGGGAGCTGTTTTTT.

V usage is TRBV18 and J usage is TRBJ1-2; perhaps TRBD1 as D (6 bases). The V and J ends lost 2 bases and 7 bases respectively, with 17 bases between them. Germline V gene data show CDR1 as KGHSH and CDR2 as LQKENI. CDR3 length: 15 residues. CDR3 in amino acids: CASSPTSGVKGGYTF. CDR3 sequence (DNA): TGTGCCAGCTCACCAACTTCAGGGGTAAAAGGTGGCTACACCTTC.

This chain joins TRBV6-5 and TRBJ2-4, with unresolved D. The CDR3 spans 13 residues. The V gene lost 5 bases and the J gene lost 0 bases, with 5 bases spanning the gap. From germline, CDR1 is MNHEY and CDR2 SVGAGI. The CDR3 here is CASSGLAKNIQYF. The CDR3 DNA reads as TGTGCCAGCAGTGGGCTAGCCAAAAACATTCAGTACTTC.

A single count supports this clone. The V call is TRBV7-2, the J call TRBJ1-3, with TRBD1 matching 9 bases. Per germline, CDR1 SGHTA and CDR2 FQGNSA. This CDR3 spans 15 amino acids. V shed 3 bases and J 1 base; nucleotides not matched to a gene: 1. The CDR3 is CASSFGTGSGNTIYF. CDR3 DNA: TGTGCCAGCAGCTTCGGGACAGGGTCTGGAAACACCATATATTTT. Looking up the rest from reference TRBV7-2 and TRBJ1-3 gives the full variable domain: GAGVSQSPSNKVTEKGKDVELRCDPISGHTALYWYRQSLGQGLEFLIYFQGNSAPDKSGLPSDRFSAERTGGSVSTLTIQRTQQEDSAVYLCASSFGTGSGNTIYFGEGSWLTVV.

CDR3 DNA sequence: TGTGCCACCAGCAGAATACCGGGACAACTCTACGAGCAGTACTTC. Its translation: CATSRIPGQLYEQYF. This sequence joins TRBV15 and TRBJ2-7; TRBD1 might be the D (6 bases). Trimming removed 2 bases at V and 3 bases at J, with 14 bases between. The CDR3 extends over 15 amino acids. Germline V gene data show CDR1 as LNHNV and CDR2 as YYDKDF (reference sequence).

This chain joins TRBV9 and TRBJ2-5; the D gene is possibly TRBD2 (6 bases). V was shortened by 8 bases and J by 5 bases, with 16 bases between the two germline ends. This CDR3 region has 13 residues. Germline CDR1 and CDR2: SGDLS and YYNGEE. DNA of the CDR3: TGTGCCAGTCAGGCGGGGTACGGCGAGACCCAGTACTTC. The encoded protein is CASQAGYGETQYF. Full variable domain (outside the CDR3, taken from reference TRBV9 and TRBJ2-5): DSGVTQTPKHLITATGQRVTLRCSPRSGDLSVYWYQQSLDQGLQFLIQYYNGEERAKGNILERFSAQQFPDLHSELNLSSLELGDSALYFCASQAGYGETQYFGPGTRLLVL.

The genes are TRBV15 and TRBJ2-2; 8 bases agree with TRBD2. This CDR3 has 16 residues. V lost 6 bases to trimming and J lost 1 base; unmatched junction nucleotides: 7. CDR1 and CDR2 (germline): LNHNV, YYDKDF (reference sequence). The CDR3: CATSEDGRVNTGELFF. In nucleotides, the CDR3 is TGTGCCACCAGTGAGGACGGGAGGGTGAACACCGGGGAGCTGTTTTTT.

This chain connects TRBV6-1 to TRBJ2-7; 12 bases are shared with TRBD1. The germline V gene encodes CDR1 MNHNS and CDR2 SASEGT. J gave up 5 bases and V 6 bases, and 5 bases lay outside the gene matches. This CDR3 spans 14 amino acids. The CDR3 coding sequence is TGTGCCAGCAGGCCCGGGACAGGGGGCCACGAGCAGTACTTC. It is translated as CASRPGTGGHEQYF.

J is TRBJ2-7 and V is TRBV6-4; 12 bases are a match to TRBD2. The V gene end was trimmed by 7 bases and the J gene end by 7 bases; junction bases not matched to a gene: 11. The CDR3 spans 15 residues. Germline V CDR1 and CDR2: MRHNA, SNTAGT. The CDR3 reads CASTLPSGRAMEQYF. CDR3 coding DNA: TGTGCCAGCACCCTTCCTAGCGGGAGGGCCATGGAGCAGTACTTC.

The chain links TRBV5-1 to TRBJ2-1, with D maybe TRBD2 (6 bases). Germline V gene lookup returns CDR1 SGHRS and CDR2 YFSETQ. The CDR3 contains 17 residues. Trimming cost V 0 bases and J 4 bases, with 17 bases left between them. For the CDR3, the DNA is TGCGCCAGCAGCTTGGCCCTAACCGGCGGGGTATACAATGAGCAGTTCTTC. Translating it yields CASSLALTGGVYNEQFF. Drawing the rest from reference TRBV5-1 and TRBJ2-1, the complete variable domain is KAGVTQTPRYLIKTRGQQVTLSCSPISGHRSVSWYQQTPGQGLQFLFEYFSETQRNKGNFPGRFSGRQFSNSRSEMNVSTLELGDSALYLCASSLALTGGVYNEQFFGPGTRLTVL.

The CDR3 nucleotides read TGTGCCAGCAGTGCTCCCGGGACGGTTACTTACGAGCAGTACTTC. This encodes CASSAPGTVTYEQYF. The chain uses TRBV28 and TRBJ2-7; perhaps D is TRBD1 or TRBD2 (5 bases each). Germline CDR1 and CDR2: MDHEN and SYDVKM. This CDR3 contains 15 residues. The V end lost 5 bases, the J end lost 4 bases, and 18 bases lay between the germline ends.

The gene calls are TRBV6-5 and TRBJ1-3; 8 bases align to TRBD1. This CDR3 contains 14 residues. CDR1 is MNHEY, CDR2 SVGAGI, per germline. V was pared by 5 bases and J by 7 bases, with 7 bases of the junction left unmatched. CDR3 protein: CASSRGTGSNTIYF. The CDR3 bases are TGTGCCAGCAGTCGCGGGACAGGCAGTAACACCATATATTTT.

This sequence joins TRBV5-4 and TRBJ1-4; D might be TRBD1 (5 bases). The V and J ends lost 0 bases and 4 bases respectively, with 13 bases between them. This CDR3 contains 16 residues. Germline CDR1 SGHNT, CDR2 YYREEE (reference sequence). The CDR3 region has the DNA TGTGCCAGCAGCTTGGATGGGGGATCCAATAATGAAAAACTGTTTTTT. This encodes CASSLDGGSNNEKLFF.

This chain joins TRBV4-1 and TRBJ1-1; possible D gene TRBD1, 5 bases. Germline values: CDR1 MGHRA, CDR2 YSYEKL. The CDR3 covers 16 residues. V lost 4 bases to trimming and J lost 1 base, with 16 bases between them. The CDR3 coding sequence is TGCGCCAGCAGCCTGGATTACAAGACAGCGAACACTGAAGCTTTCTTT. Its protein product is CASSLDYKTANTEAFF.

This clone occurred once. This chain uses TRBV18 with TRBJ1-1, with D perhaps matching TRBD1 (6 bases). CDR3 length: 15 amino acids. Germline values: CDR1 KGHSH, CDR2 LQKENI. Deletions cut 3 bases from V and 3 bases from J, with 14 bases between. CDR3 residues: CASSPEGGGDTEAFF. The CDR3 DNA sequence: TGTGCCAGCTCACCGGAGGGGGGAGGCGACACTGAAGCTTTCTTT.

This sequence joins TRBV30 and TRBJ2-3; tentative D call: TRBD2 (6 bases). The CDR3 contains 15 residues. The V gene lost 1 base and the J gene lost 4 bases, with 15 bases spanning the gap. The germline CDR1 and CDR2 sequences are GTSNPN and SVGIG (reference sequence). The CDR3 DNA is TGTGCCTGGAGTGCCGGACTATCCCTCCCAGATACGCAGTATTTT. It translates to CAWSAGLSLPDTQYF.

The chain employs TRBV27 and TRBJ2-1; 8 nucleotides line up with TRBD2. V trimming: 5 bases; J trimming: 1 base; junction bases outside the gene matches: 7. Germline V gene lookup returns CDR1 MNHEY and CDR2 SMNVEV (reference sequence). CDR3 size: 16 residues. CDR3 region: CASSVFSSGSYNEQFF. CDR3 DNA sequence: TGTGCCAGCAGTGTGTTCTCTAGCGGGTCCTACAATGAGCAGTTCTTC.

The rearrangement uses TRBV27 and TRBJ2-1; 8 bases line up with TRBD2. Losses at the gene ends were 5 bases for V and 3 bases for J; bases not matched to a gene: 6. This CDR3 has 15 residues. CDR1 MNHEY and CDR2 SMNVEV come from the germline V gene (reference sequence). The CDR3 DNA is TGTGCCAGCAGTGACGGGAGGGCCCTCTACAATGAGCAGTTCTTC. This encodes CASSDGRALYNEQFF.

V gene TRBV4-1 combines with J gene TRBJ2-7, with 11 bases matching TRBD1. The CDR3 sequence is 15 residues long. CDR1 is MGHRA and CDR2 is YSYEKL in the germline V gene. The ends lost 4 bases at V and 7 bases at J; junction bases unmatched: 9. The CDR3 DNA sequence: TGCGCCAGCAGCCCTGGACAGGGGGCTTTATATGAGCAGTACTTC. This codes for CASSPGQGALYEQYF.

V and J are TRBV2 and TRBJ1-5; no firm D call. Germline V gives CDR1 SNHLY, CDR2 FYNNEI. V dropped 6 bases and J dropped 7 bases, with 10 bases sitting between them. The CDR3 covers 12 residues. CDR3 residues: CASSVVNQPQHF. The CDR3, as DNA: TGTGCCAGCAGCGTGGTGAACCAGCCCCAGCATTTT.

This clone was seen a single time. This chain joins TRBV5-4 and TRBJ2-1; TRBD2 aligns across 11 bases. The V segment lost 4 bases and the J segment 5 bases; nucleotides outside the gene matches: 8. Per the germline V gene, CDR1 is SGHNT and CDR2 is YYREEE (reference sequence). The CDR3 has 16 residues. The DNA of the CDR3 is TGTGCCAGCAGCCATCCGGGACTAGCGGCAAACAATGAGCAGTTCTTC. Its translation is CASSHPGLAANNEQFF.

The chain uses TRBV20-1 and TRBJ1-3; D uncertain. The germline CDR1 and CDR2 sequences are DFQATT and SNEGSKA (reference sequence). The ends were cut back, 4 bases at V and 4 bases at J, with 5 bases in the middle. This CDR3 region has 11 residues. The CDR3 nucleotides read TGCAGTGCTAAAAGAGGAAACACCATATATTTT. It encodes CSAKRGNTIYF.